This TCR beta chain was sequenced during a study of a mutant IDH1 vaccine in newly diagnosed glioma. For the study at large: The earlier regimen, radiotherapy, temozolomide, or both, was most often both.

The ends were cut back, 3 bases at V and 4 bases at J, with 18 bases in the middle. CDR3 length equals 16 residues. Germline CDR1 SNHLY, CDR2 FYNNEI. Sequenced by immunoSEQ multiplex PCR; TCRdb stores in-frame clones only, minus some. The table shows over 30,000 clones, with over 50% occurring only once. Time point described: week 5, during vaccination. Vaccination used 300 ug of mutant IDH1 20-mer peptide per dose, with topical imiquimod. Turning to this clone: Its specificity is unknown.

The sequence was collected from a woman younger than 30 with glioma. Specimen: PBMCs, collected from a glioma patient whose treatment included an IDH1 peptide vaccine. V is TRBV2 and J is TRBJ1-2, with D perhaps TRBD1 (5 bases). The CDR3 DNA reads as TGTGCCAGCAGTGATTCGGAGGGGCGGCCGCCCTATGGCTACACCTTC. Protein sequence: CASSDSEGRPPYGYTF.